The subject of this entry is one T cell receptor beta chain. This table comes from immunoSEQ multiplex PCR, and its TCRdb copy is limited to in-frame clones, with some not included. The sample records approximately 92,000 clones, roughly 93% being singletons. The data originate from a study of control samples from healthy donors and cancer patients. The germline V and J ends were trimmed by 2 bases and 6 bases, with 5 bases remaining between them. CDR3 length equals 12 residues. CDR1 is KGHSH, CDR2 LQKENI, per germline. The sequencing input was blood. V and J are TRBV18 and TRBJ2-1; D gene uncertain. This receptor was obtained from a woman aged 30 to 39 in good health. The CDR3 protein is CASSPSGNEQFF. DNA for the CDR3: TGTGCCAGCTCACCATCGGGCAATGAGCAGTTCTTC.